The 6 T cell receptor beta chains given below trace back to one sample, sequenced in a study of shared clonotypes between healthy human individuals. The method was immunoSEQ multiplex PCR; TCRdb's version includes in-frame clones alone and lacks a portion of them. The table shows 1.5 million to 2.5 million clones, with about 95% occurring only once. Terminally differentiated effector memory CD45RA+ cells were left out of the naive CD8 fraction, which was CD45RO-negative and positively selected for CCR7. Material: naive CD8+ T cells sorted from blood. The receptor source for this set is a man aged 18 to 30 in good health.

The genes are TRBV16 and TRBJ1-2; 9 bases are a match to TRBD1. The ends lost 3 bases at V and 8 bases at J; junction bases unmatched: 10. The CDR3 sequence is 15 residues long. CDR1 and CDR2 (germline): KGHSY, FQNENV. The CDR3 loop is CASSHRTGDDWGYTF. DNA of the CDR3: TGTGCCAGCAGCCACAGGACAGGGGACGATTGGGGCTACACCTTC. Full variable domain (rest looked up from reference TRBV16 and TRBJ1-2): GEEVAQTPKHLVRGEGQKAKLYCAPIKGHSYVFWYQQVLKNEFKFLISFQNENVFDETGMPKERFSAKCLPNSPCSLEIQATKLEDSAVYFCASSHRTGDDWGYTFGSGTRLTVV.

The V gene is TRBV30, the J gene TRBJ2-1, with 8 bases fitting TRBD2. This CDR3 has 14 residues. Germline CDR1 reads GTSNPN; CDR2 reads SVGIG (reference sequence). The trim removed 2 bases at V and 3 bases at J, leaving 3 bases unmatched. CDR3 bases: TGTGCCTGGAGTCCGACTAGCGACTACAATGAGCAGTTCTTC. Its protein is CAWSPTSDYNEQFF.

The gene calls are TRBV6-6 and TRBJ2-7, with D perhaps assigned TRBD1 or TRBD2 (6 bases each). Germline-derived CDR1 and CDR2 are MNHNY and SVGAGI (reference sequence). This CDR3 is built from 12 residues. The V and J ends lost 7 bases and 4 bases respectively, with 11 bases between them. Here the CDR3 DNA reads TGTGCCAGCACCTGGGGGGCGTACGAGCAGTACTTC. It encodes CASTWGAYEQYF.

The genes are TRBV6-5 and TRBJ1-4, with a possible D match to TRBD1 (6 bases). The V gene lost 6 bases and the J gene lost 6 bases, with 14 bases spanning the gap. The V gene's germline CDR1 is MNHEY and CDR2 SVGAGI. The CDR3 totals 14 residues. The CDR3 DNA sequence: TGTGCCAGCAGGAGAAGGGGGGGAGATGAAAAACTGTTTTTT. Amino acids: CASRRRGGDEKLFF.

V and J are TRBV4-3 and TRBJ2-7; D is possibly TRBD2 (5 bases). Germline V gene lookup returns CDR1 LGHNA and CDR2 YSLEER. Deletions cut 0 bases from V and 5 bases from J, with 20 bases between. The CDR3 has 17 amino acids. In DNA form, the CDR3 reads TGCGCCAGCAGCCAAGAACCGTTTATCGCTAGCAGGAACGAGCAGTACTTC. Translated, it gives CASSQEPFIASRNEQYF.

The genes are TRBV5-4 and TRBJ2-1; TRBD2 aligns across 8 bases. The junction had 10 bases not matched to a gene; V was cut back by 10 bases and J by 7 bases. Germline lookup yields CDR1 SGHNT and CDR2 YYREEE (reference sequence). The CDR3 is 13 amino acids. The CDR3 DNA follows: TGTGCCGAAGGGCTAGCGGGTGGGAATGAGCAGTTCTTC. It yields the protein CAEGLAGGNEQFF.